This T cell receptor (beta chain) appears in the sequencing data of a study of blood T cell repertoires in COVID-19. As for the study in general: Samples representing acute and convalescent COVID-19 were sourced from the United States, Italy and Spain. T cells, B-cell-depleted T cells, or PBMCs supplied cDNA or gDNA.

The V end lost 6 bases, the J end lost 1 base, and 12 bases lay between the germline ends. Germline CDR1 SQVTM, CDR2 ANQGSEA. There are 13 residues in the CDR3. As handled by the study authors: Reference gene primer amplification in the assay estimated nucleated cell counts. Repertoires were generated with immunoSEQ multiplex PCR, while TCRdb's copy carries only in-frame clones and drops some. The V and J calls and clone size come from that table; D and trimming were worked out from the DNA. The data contain around 80,000 clones, roughly four fifths of them singletons. The J gene is TRBJ1-2, the V gene TRBV29-1; a weak D match, TRBD1 (5 bases). The clonotype comes from a human donor in a cohort sampled during active COVID-19. Sequencing used peripheral blood. CDR3 sequence reads: CSVGGLNNYGYTF. The DNA of the CDR3 is TGCAGCGTCGGGGGTTTGAATAACTATGGCTACACCTTC.